The 3 T cell receptor beta chains below all came from one sample that was sequenced in a study of T cells in Graves' hyperthyroidism and ophthalmopathy (dated by TCRdb to the late 2010s). The receptor library was made with multiplex PCR. Data came from an Illumina HiSeq 2000. TCR beta CDR3 regions were amplified from RNA transcripts. A first-round RT-PCR of the TCR CDR3 used the HTBI primer set with the Qiagen OneStep RT-PCR kit. The public sequencing data were trimmed at Q25 with fastp and processed into clonotypes with MiXCR by TCRdb, which kept only in-frame beta chains. All rows with the same CDR3 protein become a single entry with the most common DNA and genes. The sample table contains about 420,000 distinct CDR3 sequences; only one count was recorded for 12% to 15% of them. 5.3% of the sample is taken by the ten largest. Source material: blood. The source of these receptors is a woman under 30 with Graves' hyperthyroidism.

A note on this clonotype: A much more abundant neighbour one base away suggests this may be a read error. The chain carries TRBV27 and TRBJ1-5, with TRBD1 identical over 12 bases. The CDR3 is made up of 17 amino acids. V lost 4 bases, J lost 6 bases, and 10 bases stayed unmatched. Germline CDR1 reads MNHEY; CDR2 reads SMNVEV (reference sequence). CDR3 residues: CASSSRRDRGLGQPQHF. CDR3 bases: TGTGCCAGCAGTTCACGCCGGGACAGGGGGCTCGGTCAGCCCCAGCATTTT.

The sample holds many counts of this clonotype. In DNA, the CDR3 is TGTGCCAGCGGACAGGCGACTGGGGAACCCCAGCATTTT. Its translation is CASGQATGEPQHF. V usage is TRBV6-2 or TRBV6-3 and J usage is TRBJ1-5; TRBD1 aligns across 7 bases. Trimming at V came to 8 bases and at J to 10 bases, leaving 11 bases not matched to a gene. This CDR3 is 13 amino acids long. Looked up from germline, CDR1 is MNHEY and CDR2 is SVGEGT.

Many counts were recorded for this clonotype. V is TRBV20-1 and J is TRBJ1-1, with a possible D match to TRBD1 (6 bases). V was shortened by 6 bases and J by 7 bases, with 9 bases between the two germline ends. Germline V lookup: CDR1 DFQATT, CDR2 SNEGSKA (reference sequence). CDR3 length: 10 residues. The DNA of the CDR3 is TGCAGTGCCCAGGACAGTGAAGCTTTCTTT. Translating it yields CSAQDSEAFF.